This entry lists 22 T cell receptor beta chains sequenced from one sample in a study of T cells in Graves' hyperthyroidism and ophthalmopathy. Amplification of TCR beta CDR3 regions used RNA as the template. Carried out on the TCR CDR3, a first-round RT-PCR used the HTBI primer set. TCRdb reprocessed the multiplex PCR reads via MiXCR and lists one record per CDR3 protein. The repertoire consists of 600,000 to 900,000 distinct CDR3 sequences, with about a sixth occurring once and the leading ten covering under 9.5%. Sequenced sample: blood. These TCRs come from a man younger than 35 with Graves' hyperthyroidism.

CDR3 nucleotide sequence: TGTGCCAGCAGCTCCTGGACTAGCGATTACAATGAGCAGTTCTTC. It yields the protein CASSSWTSDYNEQFF. This chain uses TRBV28 with TRBJ2-1, with 9 bases fitting TRBD2. The V and J ends lost 6 bases and 4 bases, in that order; junction bases with no gene match: 7. The V gene's germline CDR1 is MDHEN and CDR2 SYDVKM. The CDR3 is 15 residues long.

This clonotype was seen at least ten times. The gene calls are TRBV29-1 and TRBJ1-2; possible D gene TRBD1, 5 bases. In germline, CDR1 is SQVTM, CDR2 ANQGSEA. The CDR3 runs 11 residues. Trimming removed 4 bases from V and 2 bases from J, with 5 bases in between. In DNA, the CDR3 is TGCAGCGTTGGACAGAACTATGGCTACACCTTC. Encoded protein: CSVGQNYGYTF.

As regards this clonotype: Since a much larger clone is just one base distant, this may be a read error. CDR3 region: CASSFGRLGGSYNERFF. CDR3 coding DNA: TGTGCCAGCAGTTTCGGAAGACTAGGGGGCTCCTACAATGAGCGGTTCTTC. V and J are TRBV28 and TRBJ2-1; TRBD1 might be the D (7 bases). The CDR3 length is 17 residues. From germline, CDR1 is MDHEN and CDR2 SYDVKM.

This clonotype was detected only a few times. The chain joins TRBV7-3 to TRBJ2-4; 12 positions agree with TRBD1. The CDR3 runs 15 residues. Per germline, CDR1 SGHTA and CDR2 FQGTGA. After removal of 2 bases from V and 8 bases from J, the junction contained 4 bases not matched to a gene. The CDR3: CASSLGGQGAHIQYF. DNA for the CDR3: TGTGCCAGCAGCTTAGGGGGACAGGGGGCTCACATTCAGTACTTC. The full variable domain, its missing parts supplied by reference TRBV7-3 and TRBJ2-4, is GAGVSQTPSNKVTEKGKYVELRCDPISGHTALYWYRQSLGQGPEFLIYFQGTGAADDSGLPNDRFFAVRPEGSVSTLKIQRTERGDSAVYLCASSLGGQGAHIQYFGAGTRLSVL.

This clonotype was seen only a few times. The V and J genes are TRBV19 and TRBJ2-5, with no clear D. The germline V and J ends were trimmed by 4 bases and 1 base, with 7 bases remaining between them. CDR1 and CDR2 from the germline V gene are LNHDA and SQIVND (reference sequence). This CDR3 has 13 amino acids. This CDR3 is CASSTDTQETQYF. As DNA, the CDR3 is TGTGCCAGTAGTACTGACACCCAAGAGACCCAGTACTTC. Supplemented by reference TRBV19 and TRBJ2-5, the full variable domain reads DGGITQSPKYLFRKEGQNVTLSCEQNLNHDAMYWYRQDPGQGLRLIYYSQIVNDFQKGDIAEGYSVSREKKESFPLTVTSAQKNPTAFYLCASSTDTQETQYFGPGTRLLVL.

This clonotype was counted ten times or more. The chain links TRBV11-1 to TRBJ2-2; TRBD2 matches at 10 bases. With V trimmed by 3 bases and J by 7 bases, 5 bases remained unmatched. The germline V gene has CDR1 SGHAT and CDR2 FQDESV (reference sequence). This CDR3 is 15 amino acids long. The CDR3 region is CASSLSGRAGGELFF. For the CDR3, the DNA is TGTGCCAGCAGCTTGAGCGGGAGGGCCGGCGGGGAGCTGTTTTTT.

This clonotype has just a few counts. The chain has TRBV5-1 and TRBJ2-7, with TRBD2 matching 12 bases. The junction had 10 bases not matched to a gene; V was cut back by 3 bases and J by 3 bases. Germline assignment: CDR1 SGHRS and CDR2 YFSETQ. The CDR3 is 17 amino acids. The CDR3 DNA reads as TGCGCCAGCAGCTGGACCCTAGCGGGAGGGTCGGGCTACGAGCAGTACTTC. This codes for CASSWTLAGGSGYEQYF.

This clonotype was detected many times. This sequence joins TRBV5-4 and TRBJ2-5, with TRBD1 identical over 9 bases. The V and J ends lost 2 bases and 5 bases, in that order; junction bases with no gene match: 7. Germline lookup yields CDR1 SGHNT and CDR2 YYREEE (reference sequence). The CDR3 has 15 amino acids. The CDR3 reads CASSFLGTGMETQYF. In DNA form, the CDR3 reads TGTGCCAGCAGCTTTCTAGGGACAGGGATGGAGACCCAGTACTTC. Combining the CDR3 with reference TRBV5-4 and TRBJ2-5 gives the whole variable domain ETGVTQSPTHLIKTRGQQVTLRCSSQSGHNTVSWYQQALGQGPQFIFQYYREEENGRGNFPPRFSGLQFPNYSSELNVNALELDDSALYLCASSFLGTGMETQYFGPGTRLLVL.

This clonotype occurred many times. The V gene is TRBV7-2, the J gene TRBJ2-7, with 7 positions matching TRBD2. This CDR3 is 15 amino acids long. Germline V gene data show CDR1 as SGHTA and CDR2 as FQGNSA. The ends lost 5 bases at V and 7 bases at J; junction bases unmatched: 14. The CDR3 region is CASSLRGGGGGEQYF. CDR3 DNA: TGTGCCAGCAGCCTACGGGGCGGGGGTGGAGGAGAGCAGTACTTC.

This clonotype was counted between two and nine times. CDR3 coding DNA: TGTGCCAGCAGTCCTTTCGGAGCTAACTATGGCTACACCTTC. This gives the protein CASSPFGANYGYTF. V gene TRBV7-9 combines with J gene TRBJ1-2, with no clear D. Per germline, CDR1 SEHNR and CDR2 FQNEAQ (reference sequence). This CDR3 comprises 14 residues. V was cut by 6 bases and J by 0 bases, with 11 bases left in between. The entire variable domain, with the rest obtained from reference TRBV7-9 and TRBJ1-2, is as follows: DTGVSQNPRHKITKRGQNVTFRCDPISEHNRLYWYRQTLGQGPEFLTYFQNEAQLEKSRLLSDRFSAERPKGSFSTLEIQRTEQGDSAMYLCASSPFGANYGYTFGSGTRLTVV.

This clonotype was counted many times. The rearrangement links TRBV7-6 to TRBJ2-2; D unclear. Deletions cut 1 base from V and 4 bases from J, with 4 bases between. Germline assignment: CDR1 SGHVS and CDR2 FNYEAQ. The CDR3 contains 13 residues. For the CDR3, the DNA is TGTGCCAGCAGCTTAGTTCTCACCGGGGAGCTGTTTTTT. Amino acid sequence: CASSLVLTGELFF.

At least ten counts were recorded for this clonotype. The chain employs TRBV2 and TRBJ2-7, with D possibly TRBD2 on 5 matching bases. CDR3 length equals 14 residues. Germline lookup yields CDR1 SNHLY and CDR2 FYNNEI. Deletions cut 6 bases from V and 3 bases from J, with 15 bases between. Written as DNA, the CDR3 is TGTGCCAGCAGCCAACCGGACTCAATCTACGAGCAGTACTTC. It specifies CASSQPDSIYEQYF.

This clonotype has ten or more counts. The chain combines TRBV20-1 with TRBJ2-2; D remains unclear. The length of the CDR3 is 13 residues. Germline assignment: CDR1 DFQATT and CDR2 SNEGSKA (reference sequence). Deletions cut 3 bases from V and 10 bases from J, with 15 bases between. CDR3 residues: CSASNGRTQELFF. CDR3 nucleotide sequence: TGCAGTGCTAGCAATGGACGGACCCAGGAGCTGTTTTTT.

This chain joins TRBV5-1 and TRBJ2-2; perhaps TRBD1 as D (8 bases). The CDR3 covers 16 residues. CDR1 and CDR2 from the germline V gene are SGHRS and YFSETQ. The ends were cut back, 4 bases at V and 6 bases at J, with 19 bases in the middle. The CDR3 coding sequence is TGCGCCAGCAGCCCACCATCACAGGGGGGGGCCGGGGAGCTGTTTTTT. As protein: CASSPPSQGGAGELFF.

This clonotype was seen many times. V is TRBV6-6 and J is TRBJ1-6, with 9 bases aligning to TRBD1. This CDR3 is built from 17 residues. Germline V gene sequence: CDR1 MNHNY, CDR2 SVGAGI (reference sequence). V gave up 0 bases and J gave up 6 bases; unmatched junction bases: 6. CDR3 region: CASSYSGDRDLNSPLHF. In nucleotides, the CDR3 is TGTGCCAGCAGTTACTCGGGGGACAGGGACCTTAATTCACCCCTCCACTTT.

The chain couples TRBV7-2 to TRBJ2-2; the D gene is possibly TRBD2 (6 bases). CDR1 is SGHTA, CDR2 FQGNSA, per germline. V was trimmed by 5 bases and J by 6 bases, leaving 13 bases between them. The CDR3 is made up of 14 amino acids. CDR3 sequence: CASSLSPGAGELFF. CDR3 DNA sequence: TGTGCCAGCAGCCTTTCCCCGGGGGCCGGGGAGCTGTTTTTT.

This clonotype was detected many times. The chain combines TRBV30 with TRBJ1-1; D is ambiguous. From germline, CDR1 is GTSNPN and CDR2 SVGIG (reference sequence). The CDR3 loop spans 12 amino acids. Trimming stripped 6 bases from V and 1 base from J, with 9 bases between. The CDR3 region has the DNA TGTGCCTGCGGCCGGGGGAACACTGAAGCTTTCTTT. Protein product: CACGRGNTEAFF.

In this sample, this clonotype turned up many times. The chain links TRBV25-1 to TRBJ2-1; D is perhaps TRBD1 or TRBD2 (5 bases each). Per germline, CDR1 MGHDK and CDR2 SYGVNS. Trimming left V 6 bases short and J 2 bases short, with 20 bases between. The CDR3 length is 17 residues. DNA for the CDR3: TGTGCCAGCAGCGATCTATCGGGACCAAGCACCTACAATGAGCAGTTCTTC. As protein: CASSDLSGPSTYNEQFF.

This clonotype was picked up a small number of times. A read error may explain this, as a much larger clone is one base away. The chain recombines TRBV30 with TRBJ2-7, with D unclear. The V end was cut by 1 base, the J end by 8 bases, with 9 bases between. This CDR3 is 11 amino acids long. Germline V lookup: CDR1 GTSNPN, CDR2 SVGIG (reference sequence). CDR3 nucleotide sequence: TGTGCCTGGAGTGGTCCTCGCAAGCAGTACTTC. This encodes CAWSGPRKQYF.

This clonotype was recorded many times. The rearrangement links TRBV11-2 to TRBJ2-1; 10 bases align to TRBD2. CDR1 SGHAT and CDR2 FQNNGV come from the germline V gene. The ends lost 4 bases at V and 7 bases at J; junction bases unmatched: 10. The CDR3 sequence is 16 residues long. The CDR3, as DNA: TGTGCCAGCAGCTCCGAAGCGGGAGGGCGGTTGAATGAGCAGTTCTTC. It is translated as CASSSEAGGRLNEQFF. Combining the CDR3 with reference TRBV11-2 and TRBJ2-1 gives the whole variable domain EAGVAQSPRYKIIEKRQSVAFWCNPISGHATLYWYQQILGQGPKLLIQFQNNGVVDDSQLPKDRFSAERLKGVDSTLKIQPAKLEDSAVYLCASSSEAGGRLNEQFFGPGTRLTVL.

The rearrangement joins TRBV5-5 to TRBJ2-1; 9 bases are shared with TRBD1. Trimming cost V 4 bases and J 5 bases; bases outside gene matches: 4. In germline, CDR1 is SGHKS, CDR2 YYEKEE (reference sequence). The CDR3 loop spans 14 amino acids. CDR3 coding DNA: TGTGCCAGCAGCCCGGGACAGGGAGACAATGAGCAGTTCTTC. Translated, it gives CASSPGQGDNEQFF.

The chain recombines TRBV3-1 with TRBJ2-7; TRBD2 is a possible D gene (6 bases). Trimming removed 7 bases at V and 4 bases at J, with 20 bases between. This CDR3 comprises 15 residues. Germline CDR1 LGHDT, CDR2 YNNKEL (reference sequence). CDR3 nucleotide sequence: TGTGCCAGCACCCTCGGAAAGGCGGGATCGTACGAGCAGTACTTC. Translating it yields CASTLGKAGSYEQYF.